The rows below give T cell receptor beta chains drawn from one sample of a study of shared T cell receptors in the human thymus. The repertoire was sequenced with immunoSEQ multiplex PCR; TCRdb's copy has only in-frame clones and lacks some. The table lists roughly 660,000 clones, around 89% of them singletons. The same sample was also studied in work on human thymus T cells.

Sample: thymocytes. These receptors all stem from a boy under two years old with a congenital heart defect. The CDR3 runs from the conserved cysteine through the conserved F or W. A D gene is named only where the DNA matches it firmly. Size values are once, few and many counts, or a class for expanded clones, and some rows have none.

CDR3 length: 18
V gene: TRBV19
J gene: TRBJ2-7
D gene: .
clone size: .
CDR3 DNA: TGTGCCAGTAGTATAGAAAGAAGTTCTAAGCTCGCCTCCTACGAGCAGTACTTC
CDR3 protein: CASSIERSSKLASYEQYF

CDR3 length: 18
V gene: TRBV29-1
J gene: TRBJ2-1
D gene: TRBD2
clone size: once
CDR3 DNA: TGCAGCGTTGTTCTGGTAAGGATCGCGGGAGGTTCCTACAATGAGCAGTTCTTC
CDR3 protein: CSVVLVRIAGGSYNEQFF

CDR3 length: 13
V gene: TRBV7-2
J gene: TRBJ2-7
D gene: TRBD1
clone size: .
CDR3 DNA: TGTGCCAGCAGCTTGGACAGGGCGTGCGAGCAGTACTTC
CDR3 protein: CASSLDRACEQYF

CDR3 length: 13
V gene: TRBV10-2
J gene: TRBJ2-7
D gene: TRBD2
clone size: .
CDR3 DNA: TGCGCCAGCGCGGGGCTAGCGGGAGGCGAGCAGTACTTC
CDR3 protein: CASAGLAGGEQYF

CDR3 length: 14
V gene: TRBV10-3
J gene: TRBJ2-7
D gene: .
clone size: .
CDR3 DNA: TGTGCCATCAGACGACAGGGAGGATACTACGAGCAGTACTTC
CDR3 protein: CAIRRQGGYYEQYF

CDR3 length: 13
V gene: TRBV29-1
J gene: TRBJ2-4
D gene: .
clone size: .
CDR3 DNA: TGCAGCGTCGATACAGGGGGGGACTCCTCTCAGTACTTC
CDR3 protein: CSVDTGGDSSQYF

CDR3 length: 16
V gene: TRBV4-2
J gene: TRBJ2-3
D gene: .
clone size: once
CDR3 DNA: TGTGCCAGCAGCCAAGACACGGGGGAACACACAGATACGCAGTATTTT
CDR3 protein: CASSQDTGEHTDTQYF

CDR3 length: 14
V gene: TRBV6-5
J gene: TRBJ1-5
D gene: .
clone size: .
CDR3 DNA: TGTGCCAGCGGTTGGGCAGGGGGCAATCAGCCCCAGCATTTT
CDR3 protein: CASGWAGGNQPQHF

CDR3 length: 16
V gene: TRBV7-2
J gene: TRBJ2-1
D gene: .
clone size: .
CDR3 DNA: TGTGCCAGCAGCTTAGCGCATCCTAGCGACTACAATGAGCAGTTCTTC
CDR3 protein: CASSLAHPSDYNEQFF

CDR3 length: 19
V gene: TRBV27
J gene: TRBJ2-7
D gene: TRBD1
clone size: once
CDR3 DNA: TGTGCCAGCAGTTCCGCCGGGACAGGGGGAAAGAGGGGGCCCTACGAGCAGTACTTC
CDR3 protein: CASSSAGTGGKRGPYEQYF

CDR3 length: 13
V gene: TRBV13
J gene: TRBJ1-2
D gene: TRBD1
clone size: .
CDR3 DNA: TGTGCCAGCAGCGAACAGGGGCGGAATGGCTACACCTTC
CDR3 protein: CASSEQGRNGYTF

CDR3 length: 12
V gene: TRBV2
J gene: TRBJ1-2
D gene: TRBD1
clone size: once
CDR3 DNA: TGTGCCAGCAGTGGGACAGGTGATGGCTACACCTTC
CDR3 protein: CASSGTGDGYTF

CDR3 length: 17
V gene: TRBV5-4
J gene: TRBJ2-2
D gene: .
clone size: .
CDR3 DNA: TGTGCCAGCAGCTTACAGGGTGGAGGCACGAACACCGGGGAGCTGTTTTTT
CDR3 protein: CASSLQGGGTNTGELFF

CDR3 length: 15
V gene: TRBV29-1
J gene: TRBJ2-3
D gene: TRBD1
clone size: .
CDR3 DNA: TGCAGCGTTGATCGCCCCGGACAGGGCACAGATACGCAGTATTTT
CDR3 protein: CSVDRPGQGTDTQYF

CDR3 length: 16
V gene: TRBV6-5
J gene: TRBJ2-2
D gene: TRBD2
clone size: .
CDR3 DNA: TGTGCCAGCAGTTACTCGTCGGGAGGGCCCACCGGGGAGCTGTTTTTT
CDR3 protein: CASSYSSGGPTGELFF

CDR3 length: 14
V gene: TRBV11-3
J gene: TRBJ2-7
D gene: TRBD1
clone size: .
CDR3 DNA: TGTGCCAGCAGCTCCCCGGGGACAGGGCTCGAGCAGTACTTC
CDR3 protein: CASSSPGTGLEQYF